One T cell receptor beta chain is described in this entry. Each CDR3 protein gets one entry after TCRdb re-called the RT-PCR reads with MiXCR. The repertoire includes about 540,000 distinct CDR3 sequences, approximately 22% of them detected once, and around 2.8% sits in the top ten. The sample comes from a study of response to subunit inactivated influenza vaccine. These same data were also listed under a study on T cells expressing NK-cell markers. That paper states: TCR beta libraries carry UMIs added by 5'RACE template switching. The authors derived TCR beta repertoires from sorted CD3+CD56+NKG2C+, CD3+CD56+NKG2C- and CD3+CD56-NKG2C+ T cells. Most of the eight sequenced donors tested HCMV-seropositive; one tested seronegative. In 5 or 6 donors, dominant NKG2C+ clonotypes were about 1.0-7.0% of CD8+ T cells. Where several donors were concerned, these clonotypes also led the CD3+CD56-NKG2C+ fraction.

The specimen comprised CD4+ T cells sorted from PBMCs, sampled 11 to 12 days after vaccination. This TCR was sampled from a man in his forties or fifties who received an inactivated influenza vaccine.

The CDR3 spells CASSLGSSGGKDTQYF. The CDR3 nucleotides read TGCGCCAGCAGCTTGGGGTCTAGCGGGGGAAAAGATACGCAGTATTTT. J is TRBJ2-3 and V is TRBV5-1; 10 nucleotides line up with TRBD2. The CDR3 has 16 amino acids. The germline V gene has CDR1 SGHRS and CDR2 YFSETQ. The V and J ends lost 0 bases and 5 bases, in that order; junction bases with no gene match: 6.